The 16 T cell receptor beta chains below come from one sample, sequenced in a study of human thymus T cells. This table comes from immunoSEQ multiplex PCR, and its TCRdb copy is limited to in-frame clones, with some not included. This table has about 50,000 clones, around 93% appearing once. The sequenced sample was blood. Receptors were obtained from a girl less than two years old with a congenital heart defect but otherwise immunologically healthy.

The V call is TRBV28, the J call TRBJ1-1; no clear D gene. Trimming removed 3 bases at V and 4 bases at J, with 6 bases between. This CDR3 spans 12 amino acids. CDR1 and CDR2 from the germline V gene are MDHEN and SYDVKM. CDR3 amino acids: CASSFSVTEAFF. CDR3 DNA: TGTGCCAGCAGTTTCTCGGTCACTGAAGCTTTCTTT.

The V call is TRBV6-5, the J call TRBJ2-1; 9 bases agree with TRBD2. CDR1 MNHEY and CDR2 SVGAGI come from the germline V gene. The CDR3 is 14 amino acids. V gave up 6 bases and J gave up 9 bases; unmatched junction bases: 9. Here the CDR3 reads CASRGLASSSEQFF. CDR3 nucleotide sequence: TGTGCCAGCAGGGGACTAGCTAGTTCCTCTGAGCAGTTCTTC.

The V and J genes are TRBV4-1 and TRBJ2-6, with 7 positions matching TRBD2. This CDR3 is built from 20 residues. J was trimmed by 4 bases and V by 2 bases; bases with no gene match: 17. Germline CDR1 is MGHRA and CDR2 is YSYEKL. This CDR3 is CASSQTSWSGTSFGANVLTF. DNA for the CDR3: TGCGCCAGCAGCCAAACCTCCTGGAGCGGGACCAGTTTCGGGGCCAACGTCCTGACTTTC.

This clone was detected only once. The rearrangement links TRBV6-1 to TRBJ2-7; 9 bases match TRBD2. Germline V lookup: CDR1 MNHNS, CDR2 SASEGT. V was pared by 4 bases and J by 4 bases, with 11 bases of the junction left unmatched. The CDR3 covers 16 residues. CDR3 nucleotide sequence: TGTGCCAGCAGTGTCAACCCGGGACTAGCCTCTTACGAGCAGTACTTC. This translates into CASSVNPGLASYEQYF.

This clone was seen only once. The genes are TRBV10-3 and TRBJ2-7; 8 bases map to TRBD1. The CDR3 runs 12 residues. CDR1 ENHRY and CDR2 SYGVKD come from the germline V gene. Germline trimming cut 7 bases from V and 3 bases from J; bases unmatched to any gene: 2. CDR3 in DNA: TGTGCCATCAACGGACAGGGCTACGAGCAGTACTTC. Encoded protein: CAINGQGYEQYF.

The chain links TRBV7-2 to TRBJ2-1; D might be TRBD2 (5 bases). There are 13 residues in the CDR3. Between the trimmed V and J ends, which lost 1 base and 7 bases, there was a span of 8 bases. Germline V gene sequence: CDR1 SGHTA, CDR2 FQGNSA. The CDR3 region has the DNA TGTGCCAGCAGCTTAGTAAGGGAGAATGAGCAGTTCTTC. Its translation: CASSLVRENEQFF. Full variable domain (missing parts from reference TRBV7-2 and TRBJ2-1): GAGVSQSPSNKVTEKGKDVELRCDPISGHTALYWYRQSLGQGLEFLIYFQGNSAPDKSGLPSDRFSAERTGGSVSTLTIQRTQQEDSAVYLCASSLVRENEQFFGPGTRLTVL.

This clone was counted a single time. The V gene is TRBV4-1, the J gene TRBJ2-5; D is perhaps TRBD2 (6 bases). Germline CDR1 reads MGHRA; CDR2 reads YSYEKL. The CDR3 spans 16 residues. The V end lost 4 bases, the J end lost 5 bases, and 20 bases lay between the germline ends. The CDR3 DNA reads TGCGCCAGCAGCCGACCGCCCGGGGGTGACATGGAGACCCAGTACTTC. Translation: CASSRPPGGDMETQYF.

The gene calls are TRBV5-4 and TRBJ1-2; D possibly corresponds to TRBD1 (6 bases). The V gene's germline CDR1 is SGHNT and CDR2 YYREEE (reference sequence). CDR3 length: 13 residues. The germline V and J ends were trimmed by 6 bases and 8 bases, with 17 bases remaining between them. Written as DNA, the CDR3 is TGTGCCAGCAACCGGGACAACTTTTCGGGCTACACCTTC. Protein: CASNRDNFSGYTF.

The CDR3 protein is CASQSNRGDTEAFF. The DNA for the CDR3 is TGTGCCAGCCAATCTAACAGGGGCGACACTGAAGCTTTCTTT. The chain has TRBV25-1 and TRBJ1-1; 7 bases map to TRBD1. J gave up 3 bases and V 8 bases, and 9 bases lay outside the gene matches. Germline V gene sequence: CDR1 MGHDK, CDR2 SYGVNS. The CDR3 contains 14 residues.

The V gene is TRBV2, the J gene TRBJ1-5, with a tentative D call TRBD1 (6 bases). Germline CDR1 is SNHLY and CDR2 is FYNNEI. V was pared by 3 bases and J by 0 bases, with 9 bases between. The CDR3 is made up of 15 amino acids. CDR3 region: CASSEEGHSNQPQHF. DNA for the CDR3: TGTGCCAGCAGTGAGGAGGGACATAGCAATCAGCCCCAGCATTTT.

V usage is TRBV10-3 and J usage is TRBJ1-1; 8 positions agree with TRBD1. With V trimmed by 8 bases and J by 1 base, 3 bases remained unmatched. This CDR3 is built from 13 residues. Germline-derived CDR1 and CDR2 are ENHRY and SYGVKD. The CDR3 is CAISGTGNTEAFF. The CDR3 coding sequence is TGTGCCATCTCCGGGACAGGGAACACTGAAGCTTTCTTT.

The rearrangement uses TRBV18 and TRBJ2-7, with D unclear. Trimming cost V 2 bases and J 4 bases, with 12 bases left between them. The germline CDR1 and CDR2 sequences are KGHSH and LQKENI. The length of the CDR3 is 14 residues. The CDR3 DNA sequence: TGTGCCAGCTCACCAGCCGGGCGAGTTTACGAGCAGTACTTC. Translating it yields CASSPAGRVYEQYF.

The chain links TRBV19 to TRBJ2-5; TRBD2 matches at 13 bases. The trim removed 7 bases at V and 1 base at J, leaving 6 bases unmatched. Germline CDR1 reads LNHDA; CDR2 reads SQIVND (reference sequence). The CDR3 totals 16 residues. The CDR3, as DNA: TGTGCCAGTACCAGGACTAGCGGGAGTACCCAAGAGACCCAGTACTTC. It yields the protein CASTRTSGSTQETQYF.

The V call is TRBV6-6, the J call TRBJ2-3, with 7 bases matching TRBD1. CDR3 length equals 15 residues. The junction had 8 bases not matched to a gene; V was cut back by 5 bases and J by 3 bases. Per germline, CDR1 MNHNY and CDR2 SVGAGI (reference sequence). CDR3 sequence (DNA): TGTGCCAGCAGTCACAGACAGGGTGAGACAGATACGCAGTATTTT. Translation: CASSHRQGETDTQYF.

The J gene is TRBJ1-2, the V gene TRBV30, with D possibly being TRBD1 (5 bases). There are 12 residues in the CDR3. Germline CDR1 GTSNPN, CDR2 SVGIG (reference sequence). The CDR3 DNA is TGTGCTAAGAAAGCAGGGCTTTACGGCTACACCTTC. Translating it yields CAKKAGLYGYTF.

This chain joins TRBV11-1 and TRBJ1-2; 7 bases are a match to TRBD1. Germline V gives CDR1 SGHAT, CDR2 FQDESV (reference sequence). There are 14 residues in the CDR3. V was pared by 5 bases and J by 7 bases, with 10 bases of the junction left unmatched. This CDR3 reads CASSVRDRAGGYTF. The CDR3 bases are TGTGCCAGCAGCGTCCGGGACAGAGCGGGTGGCTACACCTTC.